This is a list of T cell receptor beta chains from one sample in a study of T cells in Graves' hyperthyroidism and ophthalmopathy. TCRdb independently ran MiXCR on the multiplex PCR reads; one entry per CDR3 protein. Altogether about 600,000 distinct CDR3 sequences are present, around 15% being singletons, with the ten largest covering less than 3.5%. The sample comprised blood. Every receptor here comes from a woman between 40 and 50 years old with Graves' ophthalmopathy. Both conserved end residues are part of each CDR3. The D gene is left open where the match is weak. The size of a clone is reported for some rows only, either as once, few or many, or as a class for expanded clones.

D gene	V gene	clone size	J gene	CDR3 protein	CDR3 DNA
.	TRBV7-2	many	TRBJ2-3	CASSLRWDTDTQYF	TGTGCCAGCAGCTTACGCTGGGACACAGATACGCAGTATTTT
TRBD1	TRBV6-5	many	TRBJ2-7	CASSYSGTDSYEQYF	TGTGCCAGCAGTTACTCCGGGACAGACTCCTACGAGCAGTACTTC
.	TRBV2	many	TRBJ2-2	CASSDQGVTGELFF	TGTGCCAGCAGTGATCAGGGTGTGACCGGGGAGCTGTTTTTT
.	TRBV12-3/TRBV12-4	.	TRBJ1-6	CASSSGHINSPLHF	TGTGCCAGCAGTTCCGGACATATTAATTCACCCCTCCACTTT
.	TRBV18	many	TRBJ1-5	CASSPSVGGGQPQHF	TGTGCCAGCTCACCTTCGGTCGGGGGTGGACAGCCCCAGCATTTT
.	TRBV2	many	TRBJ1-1	CASQAAWETLNTEAFF	TGTGCCAGCCAGGCGGCGTGGGAGACATTGAACACTGAAGCTTTCTTT
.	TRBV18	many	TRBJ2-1	CASSPSVGVTNEQFF	TGTGCCAGCTCACCGTCCGTTGGGGTTACGAATGAGCAGTTCTTC
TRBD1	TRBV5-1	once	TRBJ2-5	CASSLAGGFETQYF	TGCGCCAGCAGCTTGGCAGGGGGTTTTGAGACCCAGTACTTC
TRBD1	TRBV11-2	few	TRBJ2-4	CASSPGQGQTQYF	TGTGCCAGCAGCCCCGGACAGGGACAAACTCAGTACTTC
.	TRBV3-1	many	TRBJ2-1	CASSQDIGSYNEQFF	TGTGCCAGCAGCCAAGATATTGGGTCCTACAATGAGCAGTTCTTC
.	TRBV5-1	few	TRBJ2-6	CASSLLAGPGANVLTF	TGCGCCAGCAGCTTGTTGGCGGGACCTGGGGCCAACGTCCTGACTTTC
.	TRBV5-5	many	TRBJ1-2	CASSLGPTEIFYGYTF	TGTGCCAGCAGCTTGGGTCCTACGGAGATTTTCTATGGCTACACCTTC
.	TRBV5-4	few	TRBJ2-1	CASSLAGGHEQFF	TGTGCCAGCAGCTTGGCCGGGGGGCATGAGCAGTTCTTC
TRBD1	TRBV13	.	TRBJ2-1	CASSADRVRDYNEQFF	TGTGCCAGCAGCGCAGACAGGGTCCGGGACTACAATGAGCAGTTCTTC
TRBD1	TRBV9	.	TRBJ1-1	CASSVDPGGDRTEAFF	TGTGCCAGCAGCGTAGATCCAGGGGGGGATCGGACTGAAGCTTTCTTT
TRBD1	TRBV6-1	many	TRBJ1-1	CASRVDRALRVNTEAFF	TGTGCCAGCAGGGTGGACAGGGCACTTCGGGTGAACACTGAAGCTTTCTTT
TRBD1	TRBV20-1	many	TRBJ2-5	CSARETGQAETQYF	TGCAGTGCTAGAGAAACCGGACAGGCGGAGACCCAGTACTTC
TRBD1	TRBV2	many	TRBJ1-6	CASSPGTGAGGSPLHF	TGTGCCAGCAGCCCCGGGACAGGGGCTGGGGGTTCACCCCTCCACTTT